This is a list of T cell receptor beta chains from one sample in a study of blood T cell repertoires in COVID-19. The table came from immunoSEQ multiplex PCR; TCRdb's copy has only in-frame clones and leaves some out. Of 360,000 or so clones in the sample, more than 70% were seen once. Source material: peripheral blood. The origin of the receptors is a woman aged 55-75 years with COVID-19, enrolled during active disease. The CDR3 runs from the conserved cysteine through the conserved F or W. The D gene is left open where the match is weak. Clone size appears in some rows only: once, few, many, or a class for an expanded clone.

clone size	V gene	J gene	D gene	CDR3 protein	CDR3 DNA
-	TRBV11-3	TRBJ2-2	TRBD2	CASRLAGNTGELFF	TGTGCCAGCAGACTAGCGGGGAACACCGGGGAGCTGTTTTTT
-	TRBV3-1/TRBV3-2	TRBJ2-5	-	CASSEAETQYF	TGTGCCAGCAGCGAGGCAGAGACCCAGTACTTC
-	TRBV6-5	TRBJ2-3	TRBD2	CASTVSGGANTQYF	TGTGCCAGCACCGTGTCCGGGGGGGCGAATACGCAGTATTTT
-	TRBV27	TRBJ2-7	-	CASSFPGGTKQYF	TGTGCCAGCAGTTTTCCGGGGGGCACAAAGCAGTACTTC
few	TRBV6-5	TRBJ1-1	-	CASSYRYTPEAFF	TGTGCCAGCAGTTACCGATACACCCCTGAAGCTTTCTTT
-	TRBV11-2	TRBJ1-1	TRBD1	CASSPRTGGTEAFF	TGTGCCAGCAGCCCGAGGACAGGGGGCACTGAAGCTTTCTTT
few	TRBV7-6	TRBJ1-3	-	CASSLATAYSGNTIYF	TGTGCCAGCAGCTTAGCGACAGCCTACTCTGGAAACACCATATATTTT
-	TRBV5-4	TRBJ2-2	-	CASSLEGTGELFF	TGTGCCAGCAGCTTGGAGGGGACCGGGGAGCTGTTTTTT
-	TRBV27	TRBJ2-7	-	CASLRHLSYEQYF	TGTGCCAGCCTTAGACACCTCTCCTACGAGCAGTACTTC
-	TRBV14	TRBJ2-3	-	CASSQGDSTDTQYF	TGTGCCAGCAGCCAAGGAGATAGCACAGATACGCAGTATTTT
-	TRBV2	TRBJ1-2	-	CASSSAGRSSYGYTF	TGTGCCAGCAGTTCGGCAGGGCGCTCATCCTATGGCTACACCTTC
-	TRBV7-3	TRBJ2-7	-	CASSPSPKLDTFYEQYF	TGTGCCAGCAGCCCCAGCCCAAAATTGGACACCTTCTACGAGCAGTACTTC
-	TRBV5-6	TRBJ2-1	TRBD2	CASSLGLAGDGEQFF	TGTGCCAGCAGCTTAGGGCTAGCGGGGGACGGCGAGCAGTTCTTC
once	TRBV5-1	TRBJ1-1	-	CASGRGGPSNTEAFF	TGCGCCAGCGGCCGAGGGGGACCCTCGAACACTGAAGCTTTCTTT
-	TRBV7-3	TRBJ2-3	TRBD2	CASSSTSGGANTQYF	TGTGCCAGCAGTTCGACTAGCGGGGGGGCAAATACGCAGTATTTT
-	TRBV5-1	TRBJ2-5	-	CASSPPLSGSETQYF	TGCGCCAGCAGCCCGCCCCTAAGTGGTTCGGAGACCCAGTACTTC
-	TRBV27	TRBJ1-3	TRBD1	CASSFAGGANTIYF	TGTGCCAGCAGTTTCGCAGGGGGCGCGAACACCATATATTTT
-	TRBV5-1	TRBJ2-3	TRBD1	CASSLAKTGAGDTQYF	TGCGCCAGCAGCTTGGCCAAGACAGGGGCGGGAGATACGCAGTATTTT
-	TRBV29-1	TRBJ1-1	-	CSVISPNTEAFF	TGCAGCGTTATCAGTCCGAACACTGAAGCTTTCTTT